Listed here are 16 T cell receptor beta chains from one sample, sequenced in a study of OX40 agonist ivuxolimab in advanced cancers. Data came from immunoSEQ multiplex PCR; TCRdb stores just in-frame clones and leaves some out. In the table there are 55,000 to 75,000 clones, 70% to 90% of which are singletons. The specimen was CD4+ or CD8+ T cells sorted from blood, collected in a trial of the OX40 agonist ivuxolimab. The receptors here all came from an adult with an advanced solid tumor such as melanoma, head and neck, liver or kidney cancer.

This sequence joins TRBV7-2 and TRBJ2-7, with TRBD2 identical over 8 bases. V was pared by 1 base and J by 10 bases, with 3 bases of the junction left unmatched. This CDR3 has 12 residues. Germline V gene lookup returns CDR1 SGHTA and CDR2 FQGNSA. CDR3 sequence: CASSLGREEQYF. The DNA of the CDR3 is TGTGCCAGCAGCTTAGGGCGGGAGGAACAGTACTTC.

The rearrangement links TRBV19 to TRBJ2-5, with TRBD2 matching 12 bases. In germline, CDR1 is LNHDA, CDR2 SQIVND (reference sequence). This CDR3 has 17 amino acids. V shed 4 bases and J 5 bases; nucleotides not matched to a gene: 11. CDR3 loop: CASSNIASGRAHETQYF. The CDR3 coding sequence is TGTGCCAGTAGTAATATTGCTAGCGGGAGGGCCCACGAGACCCAGTACTTC. Based on the CDR3 plus reference TRBV19 and TRBJ2-5, the full variable domain is DGGITQSPKYLFRKEGQNVTLSCEQNLNHDAMYWYRQDPGQGLRLIYYSQIVNDFQKGDIAEGYSVSREKKESFPLTVTSAQKNPTAFYLCASSNIASGRAHETQYFGPGTRLLVL.

This clone showed up just once. The gene calls are TRBV23-1 and TRBJ1-2; D remains ambiguous. TRBV23-1 is treated as an ORF (open reading frame) with a function not yet certain. The V end lost 4 bases, the J end lost 4 bases, and 19 bases lay between the germline ends. This CDR3 region has 16 residues. CDR3 sequence (DNA): TGCGCCAGCAGTCGTTCCATACGCAGAAAGACCTATGGCTACACCTTC. Residues: CASSRSIRRKTYGYTF.

This clone came up once. The chain combines TRBV4-2 with TRBJ1-1; D may be TRBD1 (6 bases). V lost 4 bases and J lost 1, with 13 bases in between. This CDR3 is 15 amino acids long. Germline V gene sequence: CDR1 LGHNA, CDR2 YNFKEQ. The CDR3: CASSRALGGNTEAFF. The CDR3 DNA follows: TGTGCCAGCAGCCGGGCCCTAGGGGGGAACACTGAAGCTTTCTTT.

This clone was counted a few times. The V gene is TRBV7-2, the J gene TRBJ1-2; maybe TRBD1 (5 bases). There are 15 residues in the CDR3. CDR1 is SGHTA and CDR2 is FQGNSA in the germline V gene. Trimming removed 5 bases at V and 6 bases at J, with 19 bases between. The DNA of the CDR3 is TGTGCCAGCAGCACGAGGTCGCTAGACAGTAATGGCTACACCTTC. Translated: CASSTRSLDSNGYTF.

This clone was counted between two and nine times. In nucleotides, the CDR3 is TGTGCCAGCAGTTTACGGGACCGAGGGAATGAGCAGTTCTTC. This gives the protein CASSLRDRGNEQFF. The chain links TRBV27 to TRBJ2-1; D possibly uses TRBD1 or TRBD2 (5 bases each). Looked up from germline, CDR1 is MNHEY and CDR2 is SMNVEV (reference sequence). The CDR3 runs to 14 residues. V was clipped by 2 bases and J by 7 bases, with 12 bases between them.

The chain carries TRBV2 and TRBJ1-1; D remains ambiguous. CDR1 SNHLY and CDR2 FYNNEI come from the germline V gene. Trimming took 7 bases from V and 5 from J, leaving 17 bases between them. The CDR3 loop spans 14 amino acids. The CDR3 sequence: CASKGVVAKTEAFF. For the CDR3, the DNA is TGTGCCAGCAAGGGAGTTGTGGCGAAGACTGAAGCTTTCTTT. The entire variable domain, with the rest obtained from reference TRBV2 and TRBJ1-1, is as follows: EPEVTQTPSHQVTQMGQEVILRCVPISNHLYFYWYRQILGQKVEFLVSFYNNEISEKSEIFDDQFSVERPDGSNFTLKIRSTKLEDSAMYFCASKGVVAKTEAFFGQGTRLTVV.

The chain links TRBV7-2 to TRBJ2-5, with unresolved D. Germline lookup yields CDR1 SGHTA and CDR2 FQGNSA. The CDR3 length is 14 residues. The germline V and J ends were trimmed by 1 base and 1 base, with 7 bases remaining between them. CDR3 region: CASSLDRLQETQYF. The CDR3 bases are TGTGCCAGCAGCTTAGACAGACTCCAAGAGACCCAGTACTTC.

This sequence joins TRBV2 and TRBJ2-2; 7 bases fit TRBD1. J was trimmed by 4 bases and V by 7 bases; bases with no gene match: 6. The CDR3 length is 14 residues. Germline CDR1 reads SNHLY; CDR2 reads FYNNEI. The DNA of the CDR3 is TGTGCCAGCAACAGACAGGGCCGCACCGGGGAGCTGTTTTTT. This sequence encodes CASNRQGRTGELFF.

The chain is built from TRBV5-1 and TRBJ2-5, with TRBD2 matching 7 bases. The DNA matches TRBJ2-7 better at its end, which makes the J call doubtful. The CDR3 is 15 amino acids. The germline V gene encodes CDR1 SGHRS and CDR2 YFSETQ. The DNA for the CDR3 is TGCGCCAGCAACGGGACTACACACATTTTTTACGAGCAGTACTTC. It specifies CASNGTTHIFYEQYF.

The CDR3 loop reads CASSQGWRGITDTQYF. The CDR3 DNA follows: TGTGCCAGCAGCCAAGGATGGCGGGGGATCACAGATACGCAGTATTTT. This chain connects TRBV4-2 to TRBJ2-3, with 7 bases aligning to TRBD2. Germline CDR1 LGHNA, CDR2 YNFKEQ. This CDR3 has 16 residues. The V and J ends lost 1 base and 2 bases, in that order; junction bases with no gene match: 6.

This chain uses TRBV28 with TRBJ1-1, with a weak D call TRBD1 (6 bases). CDR1 and CDR2 (germline): MDHEN, SYDVKM. The V and J ends lost 7 bases and 7 bases respectively, with 22 bases between them. The CDR3 is 15 residues long. The CDR3 loop is CASTPGTLGLHEAFF. The CDR3 nucleotides read TGTGCCAGCACCCCCGGGACACTGGGGCTTCATGAAGCTTTCTTT.

The V gene is TRBV15, the J gene TRBJ1-4; TRBD1 is a possible D gene (5 bases). Germline CDR1 LNHNV, CDR2 YYDKDF (reference sequence). Trimming took 1 base from V and 4 from J, leaving 7 bases between them. CDR3 size: 14 residues. CDR3: CATSRGGNNEKLFF. In DNA, the CDR3 is TGTGCCACCAGCAGAGGGGGGAATAATGAAAAACTGTTTTTT.

The rearrangement links TRBV2 to TRBJ1-3; possible D gene TRBD1, 6 bases. Germline V gene data show CDR1 as SNHLY and CDR2 as FYNNEI. The CDR3 is 16 amino acids. V shed 2 bases and J shed 0 bases, with 11 bases lying between them. The CDR3 nucleotides read TGTGCCAGCAGTGAACGGGGGGCAGACTCTGGAAACACCATATATTTT. Its translation is CASSERGADSGNTIYF.

The chain links TRBV6-1 to TRBJ1-1; tentative D call: TRBD1 (5 bases). The CDR3 length is 18 residues. V was pared by 1 base and J by 4 bases, with 22 bases between. Germline V gives CDR1 MNHNS, CDR2 SASEGT. The CDR3 bases are TGTGCCAGCAGTGAAGAAAGGGCCGACAGAAGGGCAAGCACTGAAGCTTTCTTT. Translating gives CASSEERADRRASTEAFF.

This sequence joins TRBV2 and TRBJ1-2; no reliable D call. Germline CDR1 SNHLY, CDR2 FYNNEI. CDR3 length: 11 residues. V lost 7 bases to trimming and J lost 8 bases, with 11 bases between them. In DNA form, the CDR3 reads TGTGCCAGCAAAAAGGTCGGGGGCTACACCTTC. Its translation is CASKKVGGYTF.